The TCR beta chain described here comes from a study of tumor-infiltrating lymphocytes in primary liver carcinoma. Study observations and caveats: Researchers found tumor-adjacent and tumor-blood pairs overlapped less than tumor region pairs.

TCR beta cDNA came from approximately 490 ng total RNA, primed with a constant-region primer. Slightly modified ARM-PCR, run as three nested multiplex PCR rounds, produced the TCR beta libraries. The first two PCR rounds used TRBV1-TRBV30 primers with a Cbeta primer, about 9 cycles each. A single record per CDR3 protein comes from TCRdb applying MiXCR to the multiplex PCR reads. The data hold hundreds of thousands of distinct CDR3 sequences, with 58% observed a single time. The germline V gene encodes CDR1 MNHEY and CDR2 SVGEGT. The CDR3 loop spans 15 amino acids. Worth noting for this clonotype: Its antigen is not identified. One junction end does not reproduce the germline sequence, and a read error may be involved.

RNA isolated from unsorted whole blood supplied the blood RNA, with germline DNA also extracted. The sample was peripheral blood. The receptor was derived from a woman in her twenties or thirties with primary liver carcinoma and hepatitis B virus infection. This chain uses TRBV6-2 or TRBV6-3 with TRBJ1-5, with no clear D. CDR3 bases: TGTGCCAGCAGCCGACCGATGGACCTGAATCAGTCCCAGCATTTT. This translates into CASSRPMDLNQSQHF.